The 23 T cell receptor beta chains presented below share a single source sample, sequenced in a study. Treg sorting used a CD4+CD25+CD127-/low gate. TCRdb ran MiXCR on the 5' RACE reads and lists one entry per CDR3 protein. The top ten hold approximately 3.2% of the sample, which has 10,000 or so distinct CDR3 sequences, just over 25% seen once. Sequencing used Tregs sorted from blood. The receptors derive from a female donor with breast cancer.

About this clonotype: The CDR3 does not close with the conserved phenylalanine or tryptophan, likely indicating a read error. CDR3 sequence reads: CASSYRSNTEAFY. DNA for the CDR3: TGTGCCAGCAGCTACAGAAGTAACACTGAAGCTTTCTAT. The gene calls are TRBV6-2 or TRBV6-3 and TRBJ1-1; no reliable D call. Trimming removed 6 bases at V and 2 bases at J, with 10 bases between. The V gene's germline CDR1 is MNHEY and CDR2 SVGEGT. The CDR3 sequence is 13 residues long.

The chain is built from TRBV5-1 and TRBJ1-2; 10 bases agree with TRBD1. Trimming cost V 4 bases and J 5 bases; bases outside gene matches: 2. The CDR3 contains 13 residues. CDR1 and CDR2 from the germline V gene are SGHRS and YFSETQ. The CDR3 here is CASSVDRGYGYTF. CDR3 in DNA: TGCGCCAGCAGCGTGGACAGGGGGTATGGCTACACCTTC.

The sample holds a few counts of this clonotype. The genes are TRBV3-1 and TRBJ2-7, with a weak D call TRBD1 (6 bases). V was cut by 2 bases and J by 6 bases, with 11 bases left in between. CDR3 size: 13 residues. Germline CDR1 is LGHDT and CDR2 is YNNKEL (reference sequence). The CDR3 is CASSQLPGAEQYF. CDR3 coding DNA: TGTGCCAGCAGCCAACTGCCAGGGGCCGAGCAGTACTTC.

This clonotype was detected many times. The V gene is TRBV6-5, the J gene TRBJ2-3, with 14 bases aligning to TRBD2. CDR1 and CDR2 from the germline V gene are MNHEY and SVGAGI. This CDR3 region has 17 residues. The V gene end was trimmed by 6 bases and the J gene end by 7 bases; junction bases not matched to a gene: 12. The CDR3 loop is CASSSGDGTSGSYTQYF. The CDR3 DNA reads as TGTGCCAGCAGCTCCGGTGACGGGACTAGCGGGAGTTATACGCAGTATTTT.

V and J are TRBV4-2 and TRBJ1-4, with D maybe TRBD1 (5 bases). The V gene lost 1 base and the J gene lost 5 bases, with 17 bases spanning the gap. The CDR3 sequence is 17 residues long. The germline CDR1 and CDR2 sequences are LGHNA and YNFKEQ. The CDR3 DNA is TGTGCCAGCAGCCAAGTTCTCCTCCCGGGGGGGAATGAAAAACTGTTTTTT. Its protein product is CASSQVLLPGGNEKLFF.

This chain links TRBV6-1 with TRBJ1-1; D gene unclear. Trimming shortened V by 5 bases and J by 0 bases, and 10 bases separated the two germline ends. This CDR3 has 14 amino acids. Germline V lookup: CDR1 MNHNS, CDR2 SASEGT. CDR3 loop: CASSLKIMNTEAFF. CDR3 DNA sequence: TGTGCCAGCAGTCTCAAGATCATGAACACTGAAGCTTTCTTT.

This clonotype has a count of ten or more. This chain links TRBV10-3 with TRBJ2-7; no definite D call. CDR3 length: 13 residues. The germline V gene encodes CDR1 ENHRY and CDR2 SYGVKD. V was trimmed by 4 bases and J by 1 base, leaving 8 bases between them. CDR3 protein: CAISVGPSYEQYF. The CDR3, as DNA: TGTGCCATCAGTGTTGGCCCATCCTACGAGCAGTACTTC.

This clonotype came up once. The gene calls are TRBV7-7 and TRBJ2-5; tentative D call: TRBD2 (5 bases). V was clipped by 1 base and J by 6 bases, with 9 bases between them. Germline loops: CDR1 SSHAT, CDR2 FNYEAQ (reference sequence). The CDR3 contains 13 residues. The CDR3 reads CASSLGGLQTQYF. CDR3 in DNA: TGTGCCAGCAGCTTAGGAGGGTTGCAGACCCAGTACTTC.

In the case of this clonotype: A much more abundant neighbour one base away suggests this may be a read error. This chain links TRBV24-1 with TRBJ2-1; D possibly corresponds to TRBD2 (6 bases). Germline CDR1 reads KGHDR; CDR2 reads SFDVKD. The CDR3 sequence is 14 residues long. The CDR3 nucleotides are TGTGCCACCAGTGATTCCGGGAGCTACAATGAGCTGTTCTTC. Protein sequence: CATSDSGSYNELFF.

The V gene is TRBV6-1, the J gene TRBJ1-1; weak D call: TRBD1 (5 bases). The CDR3 spans 12 residues. V gave up 8 bases and J gave up 1 base, with 8 bases separating them. Germline CDR1 and CDR2: MNHNS and SASEGT. In DNA form, the CDR3 reads TGTGCCAGCCCGCAGGGGAACACTGAAGCTTTCTTT. This translates into CASPQGNTEAFF.

The chain joins TRBV6-5 to TRBJ1-5; possibly TRBD1 for D (5 bases). V was cut by 2 bases and J by 0 bases, with 14 bases left in between. The CDR3 totals 17 residues. Germline CDR1 MNHEY, CDR2 SVGAGI. CDR3: CASSYIPGPFSNQPQHF. The CDR3 coding sequence is TGTGCCAGCAGTTACATCCCAGGGCCCTTTAGCAATCAGCCCCAGCATTTT.

This clonotype turned up a few times. A read error may account for a junction end that differs from germline. The CDR3 is CASSEALGDRSIWSNQAQHF. The DNA for the CDR3 is TGTGCCAGCAGTGAAGCGCTTGGGGACAGGAGTATTTGGAGCAATCAGGCCCAGCATTTT. The V gene is TRBV6-1, the J gene TRBJ1-5; 8 positions match TRBD1. The CDR3 loop spans 20 amino acids. The germline V gene has CDR1 MNHNS and CDR2 SASEGT.

This clonotype was recorded at least ten times. The rearrangement joins TRBV5-1 to TRBJ1-2; D not certain. This CDR3 is built from 13 residues. V dropped 0 bases and J dropped 7 bases, with 10 bases sitting between them. Germline CDR1 reads SGHRS; CDR2 reads YFSETQ. The DNA for the CDR3 is TGCGCCAGCAGCTTGGAACCCGTCGGTGGCTACACCTTC. Amino acids: CASSLEPVGGYTF.

This clonotype was recorded at least ten times. The V gene is TRBV24-1, the J gene TRBJ2-2; TRBD2 might be the D (6 bases). The germline gives CDR1 KGHDR, CDR2 SFDVKD. This CDR3 contains 15 residues. V lost 0 bases and J lost 6, with 10 bases in between. Written as DNA, the CDR3 is TGTGCCACCAGTGATTTGTTTCGGGGGTCCGGGGAGCTGTTTTTT. It codes for CATSDLFRGSGELFF.

The rearrangement uses TRBV19 and TRBJ2-1, with D unresolved. Trimming pared 3 bases from V and 1 base from J, leaving 10 bases between. Germline V lookup: CDR1 LNHDA, CDR2 SQIVND (reference sequence). The CDR3 totals 15 residues. Here the CDR3 reads CASSITPRSYNEQFF. The CDR3 DNA reads as TGTGCCAGTAGTATTACCCCGAGGTCCTACAATGAGCAGTTCTTC. The entire variable domain, with the rest obtained from reference TRBV19 and TRBJ2-1, is as follows: DGGITQSPKYLFRKEGQNVTLSCEQNLNHDAMYWYRQDPGQGLRLIYYSQIVNDFQKGDIAEGYSVSREKKESFPLTVTSAQKNPTAFYLCASSITPRSYNEQFFGPGTRLTVL.

This clonotype was picked up many times. This chain uses TRBV9 with TRBJ2-3; 11 positions agree with TRBD2. The J segment lost 3 bases and the V segment lost 1 base, leaving 4 bases of the junction unmatched. Germline V CDR1 and CDR2: SGDLS, YYNGEE. The CDR3 has 16 amino acids. This chain's CDR3 is CASSVWSSGGTDTQYF. The DNA of the CDR3 is TGTGCCAGCAGCGTATGGTCTAGCGGGGGGACAGATACGCAGTATTTT.

This clonotype appeared a few times. The chain carries TRBV21-1 and TRBJ1-2. TRBV21-1 has pseudogene status. The CDR3 has 12 residues. CDR3: CASSLGRSSYTF. Written as DNA, the CDR3 is TGTGCCAGCAGCTTAGGGAGATCTAGCTACACCTTC.

By proportion, this clonotype is medium-sized. This chain joins TRBV6-5 and TRBJ1-2, with 7 bases matching TRBD1. Trimming removed 0 bases from V and 8 bases from J; junction bases left unmatched: 3. CDR1 MNHEY and CDR2 SVGAGI come from the germline V gene. This CDR3 has 13 amino acids. This CDR3 is CASSYSSGGGYTF. The CDR3 coding sequence is TGTGCCAGCAGTTACTCGTCAGGGGGAGGCTACACCTTC.

A word on this clonotype: This clone may be a read error of a much larger clone one base away. V is TRBV5-1 and J is TRBJ2-7; the D gene is possibly TRBD2 (5 bases). CDR1 SGHRS and CDR2 YFSETQ come from the germline V gene. The CDR3 covers 14 residues. In nucleotides, the CDR3 is TGCGCCAGCAGCTTTGAGGAGCGGTCCTACGAGCGGTACTTC. Residues: CASSFEERSYERYF. Looking up the rest from reference TRBV5-1 and TRBJ2-7 gives the full variable domain: KAGVTQTPRYLIKTRGQQVTLSCSPISGHRSVSWYQQTPGQGLQFLFEYFSETQRNKGNFPGRFSGRQFSNSRSEMNVSTLELGDSALYLCASSFEERSYERYFGPGTRLTVT.

In this sample, this clonotype is medium-sized. The CDR3 DNA reads as TGTGCCAGCAGTACCTTGGGCACCGACGAAAAACTGTTTTTT. The encoded protein is CASSTLGTDEKLFF. V is TRBV6-5 and J is TRBJ1-4; no clear D. Germline CDR1 and CDR2: MNHEY and SVGAGI. Trimming pared 5 bases from V and 8 bases from J, leaving 15 bases between. This CDR3 region has 14 residues.

This clonotype appeared many times. The chain employs TRBV28 and TRBJ1-1; D is undetermined. Germline assignment: CDR1 MDHEN and CDR2 SYDVKM. CDR3 length: 14 amino acids. The ends were cut back, 3 bases at V and 3 bases at J, with 11 bases in the middle. The CDR3 here is CASSLRSSHTEAFF. CDR3 sequence (DNA): TGTGCCAGCAGTTTGAGGTCAAGCCACACTGAAGCTTTCTTT. Based on the CDR3 plus reference TRBV28 and TRBJ1-1, the full variable domain is DVKVTQSSRYLVKRTGEKVFLECVQDMDHENMFWYRQDPGLGLRLIYFSYDVKMKEKGDIPEGYSVSREKKERFSLILESASTNQTSMYLCASSLRSSHTEAFFGQGTRLTVV.

The chain joins TRBV19 to TRBJ1-2, with D unresolved. The V gene lost 6 bases and the J gene lost 0 bases, with 11 bases spanning the gap. The CDR3 runs to 14 residues. Germline CDR1 LNHDA, CDR2 SQIVND (reference sequence). Here the CDR3 reads CASSPGPTNYGYTF. CDR3 bases: TGTGCCAGTAGCCCCGGGCCTACTAACTATGGCTACACCTTC.

Ten or more counts support this clonotype. J is TRBJ2-7 and V is TRBV14; 10 nucleotides match TRBD1. The ends lost 2 bases at V and 1 base at J; junction bases unmatched: 2. The germline gives CDR1 SGHDN, CDR2 FVKESK. The CDR3 is 15 amino acids. CDR3 sequence reads: CASSQWGQGSYEQYF. In DNA form, the CDR3 reads TGTGCCAGCAGCCAATGGGGACAGGGGTCCTACGAGCAGTACTTC.